This record looks at one T cell receptor beta chain sequence and its context. Antigen: not known. These data originate in a study of T-cell reconstitution after alpha-beta-depleted transplantation in children. Germline loops: CDR1 MNHEY, CDR2 SMNVEV (reference sequence). The V gene end was trimmed by 6 bases and the J gene end by 4 bases; junction bases not matched to a gene: 7. This CDR3 region has 14 residues. Study-level results: Day-60 TCRbeta diversity that was high in some patients was derived from surviving recipient T cells and thymic progenitors. Several hundred expanded graft clones reportedly gave rise to the alpha-beta T cells present about two months after transplant. One year after transplant, T-cell counts and diversity came mostly from newly produced T cells.

This sample's TCRbeta library carried unique molecular identifier barcodes. TCRdb reprocessed the PCR reads via MiXCR and lists one record per CDR3 protein. The table has tens of thousands of distinct CDR3 sequences, around 40% seen once. This rearrangement joins TRBV27 to TRBJ1-1; the match to TRBD1 covers 8 bases. Material: PBMCs, mostly from graft donor cells, obtained 360 days after TCRalphabeta/CD19-depleted stem cell transplant. The receptor's source is a male patient younger than 18 who had a stem cell transplant for acute lymphoblastic leukemia, so the T cells may come from the graft donor. The CDR3 protein is CASRPTGGGTEAFF. Written as DNA, the CDR3 is TGTGCCAGCAGGCCCACAGGGGGGGGCACTGAAGCTTTCTTT.